This T cell receptor (beta chain) was sequenced for a study of early T cells in non-severe SARS-CoV-2 infection (dated by TCRdb to about 2021). The study in broad terms: TCR sequencing used bulk RNA from unsorted whole blood, so alpha and beta chains could not be paired. Study-level results and caveats: VDJdb matching was skewed toward anti-spike CD8 responses and likely underestimated virus-specific expansions by missing private and CD4 specificities.

Points on this clonotype: Its antigen has not been determined. Base-call qualities are not available, and no considerably larger clone is one nucleotide away.

The study was a case-control design nested within a healthcare worker cohort in London, UK, with weekly nasopharyngeal swab PCR tests and blood sampling. Healthcare workers were recruited during the week of the UK lockdown, between 23 and 31 March 2020, and followed weekly for up to roughly 15 weeks. Receptors were amplified or captured by 5' RACE. Data came from a NextSeq 500. In the TCR library protocol, unique molecular identifiers were attached to individual cDNA molecules to correct for PCR bias and sequencing error. Both TCR alpha and beta chains were sequenced, and tight co-correlation was observed between alpha and beta sequence abundances in each sample. Per the source publication's procedure: Decombinator V4 was used to annotate TCR sequences for V gene, J gene and CDR3. TCRs were defined as expanded if a significant change between any two time points was detected under a Poisson model with p below 0.0001. TCR abundances were normalised to the total number of TCRs sequenced per sample and were expressed as counts per million. TRAV1-2 paired with TRAJ12, TRAJ20 or TRAJ33 defined MAIT TCRs, while TRAV10 paired with TRAJ18 defined iNKT TCRs. VDJdb, accessed 1 November 2021, was searched for CMV, EBV and SARS-CoV-2 annotated TCRs, excluding TCRs annotated for multiple antigens. TCRdb redid the processing of the public reads, applying fastp at Q25 and MiXCR, and retained in-frame beta chains. Rows with one shared CDR3 protein collapse into an entry with the most common genes and DNA. The V and J calls were not made by the authors but by TCRdb's processing. The sample data list 65,000 to 85,000 distinct CDR3 sequences, and around 13% of these were observed just once. Together, the top ten hold approximately 1.1% of the sample.

The CDR3 numbers 15 residues from cysteine through phenylalanine. Of the read, only the CDR3 DNA is kept; its 45 bases are in frame from base 1. Trimming costs V 8 bases and J 1 base, and their ends lie 18 bases apart. Sequences SGHAT (CDR1) and FQNNGV (CDR2) are obtained from the germline V gene. Sequenced sample: whole blood. This clonotype originated in an adult who was a healthcare worker with PCR-confirmed SARS-CoV-2 infection or an uninfected control (not recorded which). Recombination joined TRBV11-2 with TRBJ2-7, with the D segment possibly TRBD1 or TRBD2, each aligning over 5 bases. The nucleotides read TGTGCCAGCTCCGGGGTACGGGACGGATCCTACGAGCAGTACTTC. Its protein is CASSGVRDGSYEQYF.